These T cell receptor beta chains were read from a single sample in a study of cytomegalovirus exposure and HLA in healthy donors. This table comes from immunoSEQ multiplex PCR, and its TCRdb copy is limited to in-frame clones, with some not included. Of about 180,000 clones listed, over 70% are singletons. Specimen: PBMCs. The receptors come from an older woman in good health and CMV-seropositive. The CDR3 runs from the conserved cysteine through the conserved F or W. A D gene is named only where the DNA matches it firmly. Size tells how often a clone was seen (once, few, many) or the class of an expanded clone, and some rows leave it out.

D	V	size	J	DNA	CDR3
TRBD1	TRBV19	NA	TRBJ1-5	TGTGCCAGTCATAGTTTCAGGACAGGGCTTCCGAGCAATCAGCCCCAGCATTTT	CASHSFRTGLPSNQPQHF
NA	TRBV27	once	TRBJ1-2	TGTGCCAGCAGTCCACGGACTGGATCACGGTATGGCTACACCTTC	CASSPRTGSRYGYTF
NA	TRBV13	NA	TRBJ2-7	TGTGCCAGCAGCTTAAGGTATAGCGACGAGCAGTACTTC	CASSLRYSDEQYF
TRBD1	TRBV4-1	NA	TRBJ1-1	TGCGCCAGCAGCCAAGGACAGGGACCCTTGAACACTGAAGCTTTCTTT	CASSQGQGPLNTEAFF
NA	TRBV7-3	NA	TRBJ2-2	TGTGCCAGCAGCCGCCGCCGGACAGGGAGGGCCGGGGAGCTGTTTTTT	CASSRRRTGRAGELFF
TRBD1	TRBV5-4	NA	TRBJ2-1	TGTGCCAGCAGCACCCGGGACAGGGTGGGTAATGAGCAGTTCTTC	CASSTRDRVGNEQFF
TRBD1	TRBV4-3	NA	TRBJ2-7	TGCGCCAGCAGCCAAGGTTACTGGACAGGGCCCTCCTACGAGCAGTACTTC	CASSQGYWTGPSYEQYF
NA	TRBV12-5	NA	TRBJ2-5	TGTGCTAGTGGTTTGGGCAGGGAACACCAAGAGACCCAGTACTTC	CASGLGREHQETQYF
TRBD2	TRBV19	NA	TRBJ2-1	TGTGCCAGTAGTCCAGCGGGGCAACCAAGCAATGAGCAGTTCTTC	CASSPAGQPSNEQFF
NA	TRBV7-2	NA	TRBJ2-7	TGTGCCAGCAGCTTAGAACAGGCGCATGGCTACGAGCAGTACTTC	CASSLEQAHGYEQYF
NA	TRBV7-2	NA	TRBJ2-7	TGTGCCAGCAGCTTAGATTCTGTACAGCCGCAGTACTTC	CASSLDSVQPQYF
NA	TRBV10-3	NA	TRBJ1-1	TGTGCCATCAGTGAGTTGGGGGGGGAAGCTTTCTTT	CAISELGGEAFF
NA	TRBV28	NA	TRBJ1-4	TGTGCCAGCAGCCCTTCCGGGGTGAAACTGTTTTTT	CASSPSGVKLFF
NA	TRBV28	NA	TRBJ1-1	TGTGCCAGCAGCTCAAGTCGGGCTTTCTTT	CASSSSRAFF
NA	TRBV11-2	NA	TRBJ1-1	TGTGCCAGCAGCCCAACTACGGACTCCTGGTGGACTGAAGCTTTCTTT	CASSPTTDSWWTEAFF
NA	TRBV27	NA	TRBJ1-2	TGTGCCAGCAGGCAGTTATTAAGGGGGAACTATGGCTACACCTTC	CASRQLLRGNYGYTF
NA	TRBV27	NA	TRBJ2-6	TGTGCCAGCAGGTTGAAGCCAACTGGGGCCAACGTCCTGACTTTC	CASRLKPTGANVLTF
TRBD2	TRBV6-5	few	TRBJ2-1	TGTGCCAGCAGTTACCGGACTAGCGGGGGGGGGAATGAGCAGTTCTTC	CASSYRTSGGGNEQFF
TRBD2	TRBV6-6	NA	TRBJ2-7	TGTGCCAGCAGCTTCGGGACTAGCTCGACCTACGAGCAGTACTTC	CASSFGTSSTYEQYF
NA	TRBV27	NA	TRBJ1-4	TGTGCCAGCAGTCTCGACAGTCTTGGAAAACTGTTTTTT	CASSLDSLGKLFF
TRBD1	TRBV29-1	NA	TRBJ2-3	TGCAGCGCCCCATTTCCGGACAGGGCGGTGGATACGCAGTATTTT	CSAPFPDRAVDTQYF
NA	TRBV28	NA	TRBJ2-1	TGTGCCAGCAGTTTATTTGTAGGAGGGTACAATGAGCAGTTCTTC	CASSLFVGGYNEQFF
TRBD1	TRBV28	NA	TRBJ2-7	TGTGCCAGCAGTTCGCCCCGAGGTCGGGACAGGGGCAGCTACGAGCAGTACTTC	CASSSPRGRDRGSYEQYF
NA	TRBV27	NA	TRBJ2-6	TGTGCCAGCAGTTTCCCTGGGGCCAACGGCCTGACTTTC	CASSFPGANGLTF
NA	TRBV6-5	NA	TRBJ2-2	TGTGCCAGCAGTTACCAGGTGTCCGGGGAGCTGTTTTTT	CASSYQVSGELFF
TRBD2	TRBV7-8	NA	TRBJ2-7	TGTGCCAGCAGCATGACTAGCGGGATTTACGAGCAGTACTTC	CASSMTSGIYEQYF
NA	TRBV29-1	NA	TRBJ1-5	TGCAGCGTTCAGGACAGTAATCAGCCCCAGCATTTT	CSVQDSNQPQHF
TRBD2	TRBV9	NA	TRBJ2-7	TGTGCCAGCAGCGCTAGCGGTTTATCCTACGAGCAGTACTTC	CASSASGLSYEQYF
NA	TRBV4-3	NA	TRBJ1-4	TGCGCCAGCAGCCAAGGGGGTGGAGGGGCTAATGAAAAACTGTTTTTT	CASSQGGGGANEKLFF
NA	TRBV13	NA	TRBJ2-1	TGTGCCAGCAGCTCCGGGGTGGAGCAGTTCTTC	CASSSGVEQFF
TRBD1	TRBV10-3	NA	TRBJ1-1	TGTGCCAGCAGTAAACAGGGGGAAGAAGGTTTCTTT	CASSKQGEEGFF
NA	TRBV19	NA	TRBJ2-7	TGTGCCAGTAGTCCGTGGAGGGCCCCTGCTGTCGAGCAGTACTTC	CASSPWRAPAVEQYF
NA	TRBV6-1	NA	TRBJ1-2	TGTGCCAGCGGAGCGAATTGGGGCGGAGATGGCTACACCTTC	CASGANWGGDGYTF
NA	TRBV7-2	NA	TRBJ1-4	TGTGCCAGCAGCCTATCCGGGGGGGCTGAAAAACTGTTTTTT	CASSLSGGAEKLFF
TRBD1	TRBV4-2	NA	TRBJ1-2	TGTGCCAGCAGCCAAGTCGGGACAGGGGCCTATGGCTACACCTTC	CASSQVGTGAYGYTF
TRBD1	TRBV6-1	few	TRBJ2-1	TGTGCCAGCAGAGAAACCGGGACAGGAGATTACAATGAGCAGTTCTTC	CASRETGTGDYNEQFF
NA	TRBV5-1	NA	TRBJ1-1	TGCGCCAGCAGCTTGCGTGGCAGGACTGAAGCTTTCTTT	CASSLRGRTEAFF
NA	TRBV28	NA	TRBJ1-5	TGTGCCAGCACCCTTCGGGTCAATCAGCCCCAGCATTTT	CASTLRVNQPQHF
TRBD2	TRBV7-2	few	TRBJ2-1	TGTGCCAGCAGCCCCCGGACTAGCGGTTTTTACAATGAGCAGTTCTTC	CASSPRTSGFYNEQFF
NA	TRBV18	NA	TRBJ1-5	TGTGCCAGCTCACCACAATCATTCGGACATTATAGCAATCAGCCCCAGCATTTT	CASSPQSFGHYSNQPQHF
TRBD1	TRBV28	once	TRBJ1-3	TGTGCCAGCAGTTTGGAACAGGGGTACGGAAACACCATATATTTT	CASSLEQGYGNTIYF
NA	TRBV5-1	once	TRBJ2-3	TGCGCCAGCAGCGCCGGGAGCATAGGAGATACGCAGTATTTT	CASSAGSIGDTQYF
NA	TRBV11-1	NA	TRBJ2-2	TGTGCCAGCAGCCCCTCCGGGAGAGGCCTAGGGACCGGGGAGCTGTTTTTT	CASSPSGRGLGTGELFF
TRBD2	TRBV5-4	NA	TRBJ2-5	TGTGCCAGCAGCTTGTCCAATAATAATGCCCGGGAGGACTTC	CASSLSNNNAREDF
TRBD1	TRBV18	NA	TRBJ1-4	TGTGCCAGCTCACCACTAGGGACAGGCGAAAAACTGTTTTTT	CASSPLGTGEKLFF
TRBD2	TRBV27	NA	TRBJ2-1	TGTGCCAGCAGTTTGCATAGTAGCGGGGTCGCCTACAATGAGCAGTTCTTC	CASSLHSSGVAYNEQFF
NA	TRBV6-5	NA	TRBJ1-5	TGTGCCAGCAGTTTAGCTGGAGGGCAGCCCCAGCATTTT	CASSLAGGQPQHF
TRBD1	TRBV28	NA	TRBJ1-2	TGTGCCAGCAGTTATAGGACAGGGGGATTCTATGGCTACACCTTC	CASSYRTGGFYGYTF
TRBD1	TRBV9	NA	TRBJ1-2	TGTGCCAGCAGCGCCTCACAGGGGGTTCAATATGGCTACACCTTC	CASSASQGVQYGYTF
NA	TRBV21-1	NA	TRBJ1-1	TGTGCCAGCAGCGGGCAGACGAACACTGAAGCTTTCTTT	CASSGQTNTEAFF
NA	TRBV19	NA	TRBJ1-5	TGTGCTACCCAACCCCCACAGGGTGGGGATCAGCCCCAGCATTTT	CATQPPQGGDQPQHF
NA	TRBV6-5	NA	TRBJ1-6	TGTGCCAGCAGTTACTCGAGCTTGACAGCCAATTCACCCCTCCACTTT	CASSYSSLTANSPLHF
TRBD2	TRBV4-2	NA	TRBJ2-1	TGTGCCAGCAGCCAAGCACTAGCGGGACTGTACAATGAGCAGTTCTTC	CASSQALAGLYNEQFF